This passage covers 20 T cell receptor beta chains from one sample sequenced in a study of cytomegalovirus exposure and HLA in healthy donors. PCR employed 60 Vbeta and 13 Jbeta primers. Method: immunoSEQ multiplex PCR; TCRdb's copy keeps in-frame clones and lacks some. The sample shows 150,000 to 200,000 clones, approximately 81% of them seen only once. The sample comprised PBMCs. Receptors originate from a man aged 30 to 45 in good health and CMV-seropositive.

In its sample, this clone was seen a few times. The rearrangement uses TRBV4-2 and TRBJ1-5; 8 bases agree with TRBD1. The junction had 11 bases not matched to a gene; V was cut back by 4 bases and J by 6 bases. CDR1 LGHNA and CDR2 YNFKEQ come from the germline V gene. The CDR3 covers 16 residues. CDR3 region: CASSPHARGLGQPQHF. CDR3 nucleotides: TGTGCCAGCAGCCCCCACGCCAGGGGGCTGGGTCAGCCCCAGCATTTT.

This rearrangement joins TRBV15 to TRBJ1-2, with 8 positions matching TRBD1. With V trimmed by 8 bases and J by 2 bases, 7 bases remained unmatched. The CDR3 consists of 14 residues. Germline assignment: CDR1 LNHNV and CDR2 YYDKDF (reference sequence). This chain's CDR3 is CATSTQGANYGYTF. The CDR3 coding sequence is TGTGCCACCTCAACGCAGGGGGCAAACTATGGCTACACCTTC.

The chain links TRBV5-6 to TRBJ1-1; D perhaps matches TRBD1 (5 bases). Per the germline V gene, CDR1 is SGHDT and CDR2 is YYEEEE. Trimming shortened V by 2 bases and J by 4 bases, and 12 bases separated the two germline ends. There are 14 residues in the CDR3. The CDR3 bases are TGTGCCAGCAGCTTAAGGACATGGGGCACTGAAGCTTTCTTT. It translates to CASSLRTWGTEAFF.

The genes are TRBV5-1 and TRBJ2-3; a weak D match, TRBD2 (5 bases). The V gene lost 0 bases and the J gene lost 2 bases, with 10 bases spanning the gap. Germline assignment: CDR1 SGHRS and CDR2 YFSETQ. The CDR3 sequence is 15 residues long. The CDR3 region is CASSLAGFATDTQYF. CDR3 DNA sequence: TGCGCCAGCAGCTTGGCGGGATTTGCCACAGATACGCAGTATTTT. Looking up the rest from reference TRBV5-1 and TRBJ2-3 gives the full variable domain: KAGVTQTPRYLIKTRGQQVTLSCSPISGHRSVSWYQQTPGQGLQFLFEYFSETQRNKGNFPGRFSGRQFSNSRSEMNVSTLELGDSALYLCASSLAGFATDTQYFGPGTRLTVL.

The chain joins TRBV5-8 to TRBJ2-5; maybe TRBD1 (5 bases). Trimming pared 5 bases from V and 0 bases from J, leaving 5 bases between. Germline V gene data show CDR1 as SGHTS and CDR2 as YDEGEE. The CDR3 contains 12 residues. CDR3 protein: CASRGHQETQYF. The DNA of the CDR3 is TGTGCCAGCAGGGGGCACCAAGAGACCCAGTACTTC.

This chain links TRBV7-2 with TRBJ2-6, with D unclear. There are 13 residues in the CDR3. Trimming took off 8 bases at V and 0 bases at J, with 5 bases between the two ends. The V gene's germline CDR1 is SGHTA and CDR2 FQGNSA. CDR3 region: CASHFSGANVLTF. The CDR3 nucleotides read TGTGCCAGCCATTTCTCTGGGGCCAACGTCCTGACTTTC.

The chain carries TRBV29-1 and TRBJ1-2; no firm D call. Germline V gives CDR1 SQVTM, CDR2 ANQGSEA. This CDR3 region has 12 residues. With 6 bases removed from V and 0 bases from J, the gap between germline ends came to 8 bases. The CDR3 DNA is TGCAGCGTGCTGAGTCCTAACTATGGCTACACCTTC. Translated: CSVLSPNYGYTF.

The chain employs TRBV30 and TRBJ2-5; the D gene is possibly TRBD1 (6 bases). Germline CDR1 is GTSNPN and CDR2 is SVGIG (reference sequence). This CDR3 has 14 amino acids. Deletions cut 4 bases from V and 4 bases from J, with 16 bases between. CDR3: CAWNQPGQAETQYF. The CDR3 region has the DNA TGTGCCTGGAACCAACCGGGACAAGCAGAGACCCAGTACTTC.

The V gene is TRBV4-1, the J gene TRBJ2-5; TRBD1 is a possible D gene (6 bases). CDR1 and CDR2 (germline): MGHRA, YSYEKL. Deletions cut 5 bases from V and 5 bases from J, with 12 bases between. The CDR3 runs to 13 residues. CDR3 sequence reads: CASSLQGYETQYF. The CDR3 DNA sequence: TGCGCCAGCAGCTTGCAGGGGTACGAGACCCAGTACTTC.

V and J are TRBV9 and TRBJ2-1; 9 bases fit TRBD2. The CDR3 has 16 residues. The ends lost 5 bases at V and 4 bases at J; junction bases unmatched: 10. The V gene's germline CDR1 is SGDLS and CDR2 YYNGEE. CDR3 loop: CASRPMTSGMYNEQFF. DNA for the CDR3: TGTGCCAGCAGGCCAATGACTAGCGGAATGTACAATGAGCAGTTCTTC.

The chain recombines TRBV6-6 with TRBJ2-2, with 11 bases matching TRBD2. With 6 bases clipped from V and 2 bases from J, the junction kept 5 bases outside the gene matches. The CDR3 runs to 16 residues. The germline V gene has CDR1 MNHNY and CDR2 SVGAGI (reference sequence). The chain's CDR3 is CASSRGTSGNTGELFF. In nucleotides, the CDR3 is TGTGCCAGCAGCCGCGGGACTAGCGGCAACACCGGGGAGCTGTTTTTT.

The chain couples TRBV4-1 to TRBJ2-2, with D possibly being TRBD1 (7 bases). The V end lost 5 bases, the J end lost 7 bases, and 20 bases lay between the germline ends. CDR3 length equals 16 residues. Looked up from germline, CDR1 is MGHRA and CDR2 is YSYEKL. The CDR3 here is CASSWDSQREDGELFF. CDR3 nucleotides: TGCGCCAGCAGCTGGGACAGCCAGAGGGAGGACGGGGAGCTGTTTTTT.

CDR3: CASSVQGAIMDGYTF. CDR3 in DNA: TGTGCCAGCAGTGTTCAGGGGGCGATTATGGATGGCTACACCTTC. This chain joins TRBV2 and TRBJ1-2, with 8 bases matching TRBD1. The CDR3 is 15 residues long. Germline CDR1 and CDR2: SNHLY and FYNNEI. The trim removed 4 bases at V and 6 bases at J, leaving 10 bases unmatched.

As to this clone: Mismatch with germline at one junction end may stem from a read error. V usage is TRBV4-1 and J usage is TRBJ2-1, with 7 bases matching TRBD2. This CDR3 contains 11 residues. In germline, CDR1 is MGHRA, CDR2 YSYEKL. CDR3 in amino acids: CASSPPGGLLF. The CDR3 region has the DNA TGCGCCAGCAGTCCTCCGGGAGGCCTTCTCTTC.

The gene calls are TRBV2 and TRBJ2-7, with 10 bases aligning to TRBD2. Losses at the gene ends were 0 bases for V and 6 bases for J; bases not matched to a gene: 11. The CDR3 is made up of 17 amino acids. Germline V gives CDR1 SNHLY, CDR2 FYNNEI. This CDR3 is CASSEAPRLAGVPEQYF. In DNA form, the CDR3 reads TGTGCCAGCAGTGAAGCCCCCCGGCTAGCGGGAGTTCCCGAGCAGTACTTC.

This clone was seen a handful of times. The chain has TRBV4-1 and TRBJ1-4, with D unresolved. Trimming took 3 bases from V and 8 from J, leaving 13 bases between them. The germline CDR1 and CDR2 sequences are MGHRA and YSYEKL. There are 14 residues in the CDR3. CDR3 sequence: CASSHDPGVEKLFF. In DNA, the CDR3 is TGCGCCAGCAGCCATGATCCAGGTGTGGAAAAACTGTTTTTT.

The rearrangement uses TRBV2 and TRBJ2-7; 11 bases align to TRBD1. The CDR3 covers 14 residues. With V trimmed by 8 bases and J by 1 base, 4 bases remained unmatched. The germline CDR1 and CDR2 sequences are SNHLY and FYNNEI. The CDR3 reads CASGGTGGSYEQYV. As DNA, the CDR3 is TGTGCCAGCGGGGGGACAGGGGGGTCCTACGAGCAGTACGTC.

The chain recombines TRBV4-3 with TRBJ2-5, with a possible D match to TRBD1 (5 bases). The DNA end is a closer match to TRBJ2-7, so the J assignment may be wrong. The CDR3 has 16 amino acids. Germline V gene lookup returns CDR1 LGHNA and CDR2 YSLEER. This CDR3 reads CASSQDLGEGAYEQYF. The CDR3 coding sequence is TGCGCCAGCAGCCAAGATCTAGGGGAAGGGGCCTACGAGCAGTACTTC.

J is TRBJ1-2 and V is TRBV29-1; no clear D gene. Per the germline V gene, CDR1 is SQVTM and CDR2 is ANQGSEA. Trimming left V 7 bases short and J 5 bases short, with 17 bases between. The CDR3 contains 13 residues. The CDR3 bases are TGCAGCGCCGCGGGTCAAAGCTGGTATGGCTACACCTTC. This translates into CSAAGQSWYGYTF.

V gene TRBV7-2 combines with J gene TRBJ2-7, with 9 bases that match TRBD1. Germline CDR1 and CDR2: SGHTA and FQGNSA. V gave up 5 bases and J gave up 4 bases; unmatched junction bases: 15. This CDR3 is built from 17 residues. The CDR3 sequence: CASSRRGGTGRSYEQYF. As DNA, the CDR3 is TGTGCCAGCAGCCGCAGGGGGGGGACAGGGAGGAGTTACGAGCAGTACTTC. The full variable domain, completed using reference TRBV7-2 and TRBJ2-7, is GAGVSQSPSNKVTEKGKDVELRCDPISGHTALYWYRQSLGQGLEFLIYFQGNSAPDKSGLPSDRFSAERTGGSVSTLTIQRTQQEDSAVYLCASSRRGGTGRSYEQYFGPGTRLTVT.